This TCR beta chain appears in the sequencing data of a study of blood T cell repertoires in COVID-19. Clones were sequenced by immunoSEQ multiplex PCR, and TCRdb holds only the in-frame ones, with some missing. The sample includes 83,000 or so clones, around four fifths of them seen just once. The CDR3 is 15 amino acids. Germline CDR1 and CDR2: SGHRS and YFSETQ. V shed 4 bases and J shed 0 bases, with 11 bases lying between them. The sequence was collected from a woman older than 75 with acute or convalescent COVID-19. The sample consisted of peripheral blood. The chain carries TRBV5-1 and TRBJ2-1; no definite D call. The CDR3 protein is CASSPSRFSYNEQFF. As DNA, the CDR3 is TGCGCCAGCAGCCCCTCCCGTTTCTCCTACAATGAGCAGTTCTTC.